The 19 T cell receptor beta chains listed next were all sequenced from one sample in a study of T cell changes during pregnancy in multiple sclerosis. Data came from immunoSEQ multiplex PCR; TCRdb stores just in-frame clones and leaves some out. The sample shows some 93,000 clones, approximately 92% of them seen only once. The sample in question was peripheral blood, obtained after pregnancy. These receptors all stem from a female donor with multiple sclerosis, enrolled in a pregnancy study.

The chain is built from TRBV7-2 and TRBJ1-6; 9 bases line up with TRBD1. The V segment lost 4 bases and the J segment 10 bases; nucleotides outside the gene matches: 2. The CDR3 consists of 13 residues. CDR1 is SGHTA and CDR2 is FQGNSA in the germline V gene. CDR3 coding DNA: TGTGCCAGCAGCTCGGACAGGGGATCACCCCTCCACTTT. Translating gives CASSSDRGSPLHF.

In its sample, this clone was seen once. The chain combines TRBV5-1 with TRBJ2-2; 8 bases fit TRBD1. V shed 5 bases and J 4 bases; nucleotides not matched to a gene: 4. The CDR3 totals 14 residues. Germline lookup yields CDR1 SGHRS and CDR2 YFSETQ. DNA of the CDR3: TGCGCCAGCAGACGGACAGGGTTCACCGGGGAGCTGTTTTTT. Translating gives CASRRTGFTGELFF.

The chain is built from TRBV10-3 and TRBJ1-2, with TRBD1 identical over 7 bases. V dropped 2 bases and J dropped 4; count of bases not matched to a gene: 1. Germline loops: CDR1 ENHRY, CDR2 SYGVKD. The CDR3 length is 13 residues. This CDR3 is CAISEDRVYGYTF. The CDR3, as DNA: TGTGCCATCAGTGAGGACAGGGTCTATGGCTACACCTTC.

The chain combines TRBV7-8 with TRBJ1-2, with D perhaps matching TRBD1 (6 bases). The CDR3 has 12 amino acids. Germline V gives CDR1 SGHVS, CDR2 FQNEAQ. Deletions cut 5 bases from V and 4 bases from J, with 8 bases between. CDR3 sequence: CASSPDSYGYTF. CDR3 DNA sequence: TGTGCCAGCAGCCCGGACAGCTATGGCTACACCTTC. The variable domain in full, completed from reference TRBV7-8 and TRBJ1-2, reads GAGVSQSPRYKVAKRGQDVALRCDPISGHVSLFWYQQALGQGPEFLTYFQNEAQLDKSGLPSDRFFAERPEGSVSTLKIQRTQQEDSAVYLCASSPDSYGYTFGSGTRLTVV.

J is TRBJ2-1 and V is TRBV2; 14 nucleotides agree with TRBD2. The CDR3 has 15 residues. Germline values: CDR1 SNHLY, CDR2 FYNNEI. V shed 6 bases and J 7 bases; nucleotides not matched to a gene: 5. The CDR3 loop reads CASSARLAGGNEQFF. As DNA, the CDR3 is TGTGCCAGCAGCGCCAGACTAGCGGGAGGGAATGAGCAGTTCTTC.

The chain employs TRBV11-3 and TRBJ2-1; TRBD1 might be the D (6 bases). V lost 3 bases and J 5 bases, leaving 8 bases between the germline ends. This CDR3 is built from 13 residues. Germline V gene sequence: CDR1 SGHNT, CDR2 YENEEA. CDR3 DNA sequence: TGTGCCAGCAGCTTGAACAGGGACAATGAGCAGTTCTTC. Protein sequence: CASSLNRDNEQFF.

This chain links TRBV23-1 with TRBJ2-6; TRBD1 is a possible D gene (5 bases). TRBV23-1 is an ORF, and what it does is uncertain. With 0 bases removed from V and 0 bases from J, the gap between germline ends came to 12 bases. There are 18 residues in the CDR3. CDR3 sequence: CASSQSDKGSSGANVLTF. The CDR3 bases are TGCGCCAGCAGTCAATCGGACAAAGGGTCCTCTGGGGCCAACGTCCTGACTTTC.

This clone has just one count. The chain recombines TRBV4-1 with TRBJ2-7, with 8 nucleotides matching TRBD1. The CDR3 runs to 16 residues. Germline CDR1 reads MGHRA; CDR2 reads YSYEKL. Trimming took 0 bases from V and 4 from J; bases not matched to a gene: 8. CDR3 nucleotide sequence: TGCGCCAGCAGCCAAGATTCCCCAGGGGGCGCGTACGAGCAGTACTTC. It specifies CASSQDSPGGAYEQYF.

The CDR3 is CAITGQGREAGANVLTF. The CDR3 nucleotides are TGTGCCATCACAGGACAGGGAAGGGAAGCTGGGGCCAACGTCCTGACTTTC. J is TRBJ2-6 and V is TRBV10-3; 8 bases fit TRBD1. The CDR3 is 17 amino acids. Germline V CDR1 and CDR2: ENHRY, SYGVKD. The ends lost 7 bases at V and 2 bases at J; junction bases unmatched: 10.

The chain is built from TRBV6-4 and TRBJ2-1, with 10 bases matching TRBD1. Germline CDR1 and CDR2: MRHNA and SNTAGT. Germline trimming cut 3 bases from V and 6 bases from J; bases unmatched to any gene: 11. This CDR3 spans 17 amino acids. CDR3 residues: CASSDSLPGQGTNEQFF. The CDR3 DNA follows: TGTGCCAGCAGTGATTCCCTACCGGGACAGGGGACCAATGAGCAGTTCTTC.

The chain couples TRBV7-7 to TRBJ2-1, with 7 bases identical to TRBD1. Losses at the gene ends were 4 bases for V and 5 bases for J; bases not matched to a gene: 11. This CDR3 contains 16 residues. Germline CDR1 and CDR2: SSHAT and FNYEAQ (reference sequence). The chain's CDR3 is CASSSYSGDSNNEQFF. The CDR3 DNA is TGTGCCAGCAGCTCGTACTCCGGGGACAGCAACAATGAGCAGTTCTTC.

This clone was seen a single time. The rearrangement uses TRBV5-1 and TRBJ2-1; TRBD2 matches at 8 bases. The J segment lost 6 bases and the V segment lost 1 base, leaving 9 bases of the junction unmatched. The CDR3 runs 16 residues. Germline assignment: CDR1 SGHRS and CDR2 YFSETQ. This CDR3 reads CASSLPLAGGGNEQFF. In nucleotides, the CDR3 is TGCGCCAGCAGCTTGCCTCTGGCGGGAGGCGGCAATGAGCAGTTCTTC. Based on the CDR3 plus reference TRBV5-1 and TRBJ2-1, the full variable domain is KAGVTQTPRYLIKTRGQQVTLSCSPISGHRSVSWYQQTPGQGLQFLFEYFSETQRNKGNFPGRFSGRQFSNSRSEMNVSTLELGDSALYLCASSLPLAGGGNEQFFGPGTRLTVL.

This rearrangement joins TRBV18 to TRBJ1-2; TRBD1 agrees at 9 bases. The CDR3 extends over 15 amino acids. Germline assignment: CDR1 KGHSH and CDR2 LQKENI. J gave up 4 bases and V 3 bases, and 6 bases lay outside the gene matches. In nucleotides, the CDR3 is TGTGCCAGCTCACCTGACGGACAGGGGCGCTATGGCTACACCTTC. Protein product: CASSPDGQGRYGYTF.

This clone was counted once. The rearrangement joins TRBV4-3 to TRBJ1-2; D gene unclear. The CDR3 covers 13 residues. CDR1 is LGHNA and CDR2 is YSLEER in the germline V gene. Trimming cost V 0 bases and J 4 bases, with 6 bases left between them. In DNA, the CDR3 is TGCGCCAGCAGCCAAGATGGAGTCTATGGCTACACCTTC. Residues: CASSQDGVYGYTF.

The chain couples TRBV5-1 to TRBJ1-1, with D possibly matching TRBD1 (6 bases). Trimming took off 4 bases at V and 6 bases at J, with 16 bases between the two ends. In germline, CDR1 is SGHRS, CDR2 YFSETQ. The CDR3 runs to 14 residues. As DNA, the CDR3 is TGCGCCAGCAGCCCCGGAGGGGGGGGCGCTGAAGCTTTCTTT. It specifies CASSPGGGGAEAFF.

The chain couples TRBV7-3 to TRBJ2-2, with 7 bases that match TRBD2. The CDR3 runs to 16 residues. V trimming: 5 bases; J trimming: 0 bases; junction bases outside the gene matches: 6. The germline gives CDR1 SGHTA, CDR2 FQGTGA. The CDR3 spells CASSVSSGPNTGELFF. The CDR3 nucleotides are TGTGCCAGCAGCGTGTCTAGCGGCCCGAACACCGGGGAGCTGTTTTTT.

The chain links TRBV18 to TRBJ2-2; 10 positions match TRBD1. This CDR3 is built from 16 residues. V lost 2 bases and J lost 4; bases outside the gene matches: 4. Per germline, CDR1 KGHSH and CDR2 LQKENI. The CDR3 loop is CASSPRTGGGTGELFF. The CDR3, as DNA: TGTGCCAGCTCACCAAGGACAGGGGGAGGCACCGGGGAGCTGTTTTTT.

In DNA, the CDR3 is TGTGCCAGTAGTGTCCAGGGGACGGAGACCCAGTACTTC. This encodes CASSVQGTETQYF. This sequence joins TRBV19 and TRBJ2-5; a possible D gene is TRBD1 (6 bases). In germline, CDR1 is LNHDA, CDR2 SQIVND (reference sequence). V lost 5 bases, J lost 5 bases, and 12 bases lay in between. The CDR3 spans 13 residues.

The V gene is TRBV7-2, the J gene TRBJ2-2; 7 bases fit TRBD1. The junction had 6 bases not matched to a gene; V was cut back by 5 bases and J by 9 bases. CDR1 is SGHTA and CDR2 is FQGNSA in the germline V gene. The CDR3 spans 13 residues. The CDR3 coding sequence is TGTGCCAGCAGCCTGGGACAGCACCGGGAGCTGTTTTTT. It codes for CASSLGQHRELFF. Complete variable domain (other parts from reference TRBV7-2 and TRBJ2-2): GAGVSQSPSNKVTEKGKDVELRCDPISGHTALYWYRQSLGQGLEFLIYFQGNSAPDKSGLPSDRFSAERTGGSVSTLTIQRTQQEDSAVYLCASSLGQHRELFFGEGSRLTVL.